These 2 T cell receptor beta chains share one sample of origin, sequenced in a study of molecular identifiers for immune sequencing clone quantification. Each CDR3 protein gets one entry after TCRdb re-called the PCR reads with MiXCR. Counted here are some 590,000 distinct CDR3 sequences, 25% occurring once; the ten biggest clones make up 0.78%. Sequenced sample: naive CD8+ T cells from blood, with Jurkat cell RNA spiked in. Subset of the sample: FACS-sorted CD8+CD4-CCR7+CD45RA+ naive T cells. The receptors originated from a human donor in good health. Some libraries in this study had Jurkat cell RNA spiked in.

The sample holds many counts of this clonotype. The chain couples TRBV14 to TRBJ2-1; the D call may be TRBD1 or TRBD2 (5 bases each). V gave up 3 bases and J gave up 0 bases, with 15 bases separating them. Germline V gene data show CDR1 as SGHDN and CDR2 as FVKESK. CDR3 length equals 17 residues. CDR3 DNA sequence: TGTGCCAGCAGCCAGGGGCTTCGGGGTAGCTCCTACAATGAGCAGTTCTTC. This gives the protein CASSQGLRGSSYNEQFF.

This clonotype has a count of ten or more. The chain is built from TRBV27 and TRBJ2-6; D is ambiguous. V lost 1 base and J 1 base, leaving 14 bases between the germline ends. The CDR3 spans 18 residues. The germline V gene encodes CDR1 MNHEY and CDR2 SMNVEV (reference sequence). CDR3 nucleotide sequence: TGTGCCAGCAGTTTATTAGACCCTCTGGCGTCTGGGGCCAACGTCCTGACTTTC. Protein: CASSLLDPLASGANVLTF. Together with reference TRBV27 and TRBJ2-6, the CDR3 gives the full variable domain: EAQVTQNPRYLITVTGKKLTVTCSQNMNHEYMSWYRQDPGLGLRQIYYSMNVEVTDKGDVPEGYKVSRKEKRNFPLILESPSPNQTSLYFCASSLLDPLASGANVLTFGAGSRLTVL.